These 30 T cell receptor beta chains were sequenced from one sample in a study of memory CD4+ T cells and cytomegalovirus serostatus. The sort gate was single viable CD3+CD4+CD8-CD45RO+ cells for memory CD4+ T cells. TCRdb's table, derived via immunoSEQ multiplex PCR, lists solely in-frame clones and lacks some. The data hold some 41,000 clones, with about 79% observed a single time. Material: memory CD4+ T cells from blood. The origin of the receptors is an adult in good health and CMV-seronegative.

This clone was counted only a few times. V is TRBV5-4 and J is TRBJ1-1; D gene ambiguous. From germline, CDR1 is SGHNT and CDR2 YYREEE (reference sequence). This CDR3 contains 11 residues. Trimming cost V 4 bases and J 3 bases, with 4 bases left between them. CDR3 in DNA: TGTGCCAGCAGCCTGGACACTGAAGCTTTCTTT. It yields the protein CASSLDTEAFF.

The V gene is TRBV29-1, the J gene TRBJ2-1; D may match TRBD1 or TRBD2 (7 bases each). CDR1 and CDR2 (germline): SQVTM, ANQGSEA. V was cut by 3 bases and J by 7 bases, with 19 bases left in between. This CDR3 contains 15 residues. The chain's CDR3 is CSVDRAAGGGNEQFF. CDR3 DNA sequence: TGCAGCGTTGATAGGGCGGCAGGGGGGGGAAATGAGCAGTTCTTC.

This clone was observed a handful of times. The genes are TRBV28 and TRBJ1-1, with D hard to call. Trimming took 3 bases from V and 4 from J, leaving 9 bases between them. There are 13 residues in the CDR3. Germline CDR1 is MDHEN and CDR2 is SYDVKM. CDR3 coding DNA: TGTGCCAGCAGTTTGAGGTCGGTCACTGAAGCTTTCTTT. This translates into CASSLRSVTEAFF.

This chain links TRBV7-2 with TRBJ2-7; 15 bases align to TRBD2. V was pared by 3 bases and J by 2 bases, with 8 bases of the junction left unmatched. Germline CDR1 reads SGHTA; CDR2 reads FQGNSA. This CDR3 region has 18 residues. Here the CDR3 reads CASSFGLAGGGWAYEQYF. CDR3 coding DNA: TGTGCCAGCAGCTTCGGACTAGCGGGAGGGGGTTGGGCCTACGAGCAGTACTTC.

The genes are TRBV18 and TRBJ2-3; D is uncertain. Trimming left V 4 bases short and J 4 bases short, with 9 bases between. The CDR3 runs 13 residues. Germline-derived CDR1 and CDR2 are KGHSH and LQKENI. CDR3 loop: CASSQDPADTQYF. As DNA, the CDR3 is TGTGCCAGCTCACAGGACCCGGCAGATACGCAGTATTTT. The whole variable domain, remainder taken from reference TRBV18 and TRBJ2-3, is NAGVMQNPRHLVRRRGQEARLRCSPMKGHSHVYWYRQLPEEGLKFMVYLQKENIIDESGMPKERFSAEFPKEGPSILRIQQVVRGDSAAYFCASSQDPADTQYFGPGTRLTVL.

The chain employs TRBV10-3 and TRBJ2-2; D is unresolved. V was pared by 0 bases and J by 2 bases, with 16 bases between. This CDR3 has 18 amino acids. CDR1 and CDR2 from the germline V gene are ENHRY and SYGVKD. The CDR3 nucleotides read TGTGCCATCAGTGAGTCGTTTTCCGGGCTCAAAAACACCGGGGAGCTGTTTTTT. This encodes CAISESFSGLKNTGELFF.

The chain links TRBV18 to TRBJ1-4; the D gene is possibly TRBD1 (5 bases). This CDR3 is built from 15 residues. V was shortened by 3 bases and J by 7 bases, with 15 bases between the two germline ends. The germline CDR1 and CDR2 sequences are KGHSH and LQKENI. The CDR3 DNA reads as TGTGCCAGCTCACCCGGCGTGGGGCTTGGTGAAAAACTGTTTTTT. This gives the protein CASSPGVGLGEKLFF. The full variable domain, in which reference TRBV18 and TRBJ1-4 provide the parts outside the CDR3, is NAGVMQNPRHLVRRRGQEARLRCSPMKGHSHVYWYRQLPEEGLKFMVYLQKENIIDESGMPKERFSAEFPKEGPSILRIQQVVRGDSAAYFCASSPGVGLGEKLFFGSGTQLSVL.

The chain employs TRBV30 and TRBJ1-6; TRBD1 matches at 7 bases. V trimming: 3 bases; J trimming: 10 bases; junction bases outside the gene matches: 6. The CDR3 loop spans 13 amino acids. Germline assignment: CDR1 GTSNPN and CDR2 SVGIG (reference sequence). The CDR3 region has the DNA TGTGCCTGGAGACCAGGGGGTTCGTCACCCCTCCACTTT. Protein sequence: CAWRPGGSSPLHF.

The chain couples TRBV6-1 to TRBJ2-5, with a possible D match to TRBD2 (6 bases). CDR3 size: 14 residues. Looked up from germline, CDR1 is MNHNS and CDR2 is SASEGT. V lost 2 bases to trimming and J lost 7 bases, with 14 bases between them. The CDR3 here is CASSEYIFGGTQYF. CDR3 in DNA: TGTGCCAGCAGTGAATATATCTTCGGGGGGACCCAGTACTTC.

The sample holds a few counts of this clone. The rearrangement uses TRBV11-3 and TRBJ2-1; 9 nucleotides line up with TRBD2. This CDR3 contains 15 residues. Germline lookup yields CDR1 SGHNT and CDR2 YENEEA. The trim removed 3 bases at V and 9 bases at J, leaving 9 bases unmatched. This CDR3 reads CASSFGAGGRSEQFF. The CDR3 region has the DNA TGTGCCAGCAGCTTCGGAGCGGGAGGTAGGAGTGAGCAGTTCTTC.

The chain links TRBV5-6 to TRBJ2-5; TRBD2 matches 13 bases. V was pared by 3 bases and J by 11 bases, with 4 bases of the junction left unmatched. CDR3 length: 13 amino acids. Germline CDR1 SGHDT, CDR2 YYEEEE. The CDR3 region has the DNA TGTGCCAGCAGCTGGGGGACTAGCGGGGCGCAGTACTTC. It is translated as CASSWGTSGAQYF. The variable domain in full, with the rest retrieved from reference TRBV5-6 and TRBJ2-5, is DAGVTQSPTHLIKTRGQQVTLRCSPKSGHDTVSWYQQALGQGPQFIFQYYEEEERQRGNFPDRFSGHQFPNYSSELNVNALLLGDSALYLCASSWGTSGAQYFGPGTRLLVL.

The CDR3 region is CASSLGIQETQYF. The CDR3 nucleotides read TGTGCCAGCAGCCTGGGAATCCAAGAGACCCAGTACTTC. This sequence joins TRBV5-6 and TRBJ2-5; D call uncertain. Germline V gene lookup returns CDR1 SGHDT and CDR2 YYEEEE. V shed 4 bases and J shed 1 base, with 8 bases lying between them. The CDR3 spans 13 residues.

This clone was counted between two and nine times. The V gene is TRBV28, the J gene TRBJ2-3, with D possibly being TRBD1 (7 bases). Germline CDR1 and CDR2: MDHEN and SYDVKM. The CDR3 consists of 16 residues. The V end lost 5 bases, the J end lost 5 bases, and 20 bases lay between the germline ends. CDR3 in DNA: TGTGCCAGCAGTAGCCCGACAGGGAGGACCCTAGATACGCAGTATTTT. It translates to CASSSPTGRTLDTQYF.

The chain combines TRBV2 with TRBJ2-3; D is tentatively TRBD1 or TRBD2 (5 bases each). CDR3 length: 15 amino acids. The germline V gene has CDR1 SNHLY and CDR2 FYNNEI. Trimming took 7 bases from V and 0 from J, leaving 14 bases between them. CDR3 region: CASIRDGLSTDTQYF. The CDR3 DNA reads TGTGCCAGCATTAGGGACGGTTTAAGCACAGATACGCAGTATTTT.

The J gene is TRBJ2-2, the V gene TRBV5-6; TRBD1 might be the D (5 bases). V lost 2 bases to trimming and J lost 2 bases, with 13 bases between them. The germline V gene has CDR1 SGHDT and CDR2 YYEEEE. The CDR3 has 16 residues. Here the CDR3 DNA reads TGTGCCAGCAGCTTAGGACATCCCCCTAACACCGGGGAGCTGTTTTTT. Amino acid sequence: CASSLGHPPNTGELFF.

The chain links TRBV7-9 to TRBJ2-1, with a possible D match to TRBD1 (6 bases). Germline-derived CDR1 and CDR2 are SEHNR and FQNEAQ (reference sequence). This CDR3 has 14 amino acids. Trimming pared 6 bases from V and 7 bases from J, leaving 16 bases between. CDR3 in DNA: TGTGCCAGCAGTTCTGGGCAGGGGATGAATGAGCAGTTCTTC. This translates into CASSSGQGMNEQFF.

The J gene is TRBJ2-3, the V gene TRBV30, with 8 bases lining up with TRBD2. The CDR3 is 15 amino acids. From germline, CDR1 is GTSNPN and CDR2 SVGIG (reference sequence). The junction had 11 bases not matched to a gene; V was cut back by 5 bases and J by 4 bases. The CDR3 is CAWEPRGGAADTQYF. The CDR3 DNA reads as TGTGCCTGGGAACCCCGGGGGGGGGCGGCAGATACGCAGTATTTT. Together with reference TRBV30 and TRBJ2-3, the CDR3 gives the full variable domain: SQTIHQWPATLVQPVGSPLSLECTVEGTSNPNLYWYRQAAGRGLQLLFYSVGIGQISSEVPQNLSASRPQDRQFILSSKKLLLSDSGFYLCAWEPRGGAADTQYFGPGTRLTVL.

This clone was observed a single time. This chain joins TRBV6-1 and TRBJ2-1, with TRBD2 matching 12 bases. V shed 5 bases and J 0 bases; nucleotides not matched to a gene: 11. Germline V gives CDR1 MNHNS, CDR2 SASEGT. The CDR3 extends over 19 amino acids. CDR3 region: CASSKGLAGLSSSYNEQFF. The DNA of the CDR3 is TGTGCCAGCAGTAAAGGACTAGCGGGATTATCTAGCTCCTACAATGAGCAGTTCTTC.

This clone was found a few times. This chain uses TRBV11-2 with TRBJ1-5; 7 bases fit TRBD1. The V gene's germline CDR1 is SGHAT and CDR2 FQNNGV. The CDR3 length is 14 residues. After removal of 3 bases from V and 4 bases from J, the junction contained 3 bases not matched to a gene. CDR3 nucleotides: TGTGCCAGCAGCTTTGACAGGGAAAATCAGCCCCAGCATTTT. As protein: CASSFDRENQPQHF. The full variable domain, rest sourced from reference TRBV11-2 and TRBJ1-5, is EAGVAQSPRYKIIEKRQSVAFWCNPISGHATLYWYQQILGQGPKLLIQFQNNGVVDDSQLPKDRFSAERLKGVDSTLKIQPAKLEDSAVYLCASSFDRENQPQHFGDGTRLSIL.

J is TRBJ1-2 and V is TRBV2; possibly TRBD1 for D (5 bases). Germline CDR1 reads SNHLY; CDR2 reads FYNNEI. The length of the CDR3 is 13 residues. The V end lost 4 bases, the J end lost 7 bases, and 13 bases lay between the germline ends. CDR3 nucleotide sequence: TGTGCCAGCAGTGGGGAGGGGAGGCTTGGCTACACCTTC. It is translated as CASSGEGRLGYTF.

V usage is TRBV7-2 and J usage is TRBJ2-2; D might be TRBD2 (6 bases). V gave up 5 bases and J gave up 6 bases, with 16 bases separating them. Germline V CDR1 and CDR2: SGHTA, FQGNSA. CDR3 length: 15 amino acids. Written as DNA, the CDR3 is TGTGCCAGCAGCGGGAGGAGGTCGCGTTCCGGGGAGCTGTTTTTT. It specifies CASSGRRSRSGELFF.

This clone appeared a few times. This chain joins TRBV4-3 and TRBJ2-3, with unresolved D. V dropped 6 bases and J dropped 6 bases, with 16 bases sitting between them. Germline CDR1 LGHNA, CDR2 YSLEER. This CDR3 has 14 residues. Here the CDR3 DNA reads TGCGCCAGCAGTCGGTCAAGAGCAGAGGATACGCAGTATTTT. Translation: CASSRSRAEDTQYF.

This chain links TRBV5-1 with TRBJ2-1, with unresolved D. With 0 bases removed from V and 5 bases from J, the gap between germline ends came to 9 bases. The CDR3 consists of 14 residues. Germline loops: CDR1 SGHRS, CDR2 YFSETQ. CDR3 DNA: TGCGCCAGCAGCTTGGAGGTAGCCGACAATGAGCAGTTCTTC. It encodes CASSLEVADNEQFF.

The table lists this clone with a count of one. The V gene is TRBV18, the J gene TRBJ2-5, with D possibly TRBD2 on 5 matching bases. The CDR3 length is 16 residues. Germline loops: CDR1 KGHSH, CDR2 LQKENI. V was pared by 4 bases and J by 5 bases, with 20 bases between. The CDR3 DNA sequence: TGTGCCAGCTCACGGGTGCCGTGGGAGTCGGGGGAGACCCAGTACTTC. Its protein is CASSRVPWESGETQYF.

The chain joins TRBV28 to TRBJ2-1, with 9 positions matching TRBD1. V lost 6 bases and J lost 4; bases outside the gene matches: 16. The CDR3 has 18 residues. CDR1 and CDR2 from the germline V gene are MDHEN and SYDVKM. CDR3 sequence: CASSSFRGGQGYYNEQFF. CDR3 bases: TGTGCCAGCAGCTCCTTCAGGGGAGGACAGGGGTATTACAATGAGCAGTTCTTC.

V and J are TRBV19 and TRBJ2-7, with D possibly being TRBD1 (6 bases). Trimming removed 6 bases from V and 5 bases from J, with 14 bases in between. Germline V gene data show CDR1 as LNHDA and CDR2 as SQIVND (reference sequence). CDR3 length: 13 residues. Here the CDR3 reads CASSQYTGNEQYF. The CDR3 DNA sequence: TGTGCCAGTAGCCAGTATACAGGGAACGAGCAGTACTTC.

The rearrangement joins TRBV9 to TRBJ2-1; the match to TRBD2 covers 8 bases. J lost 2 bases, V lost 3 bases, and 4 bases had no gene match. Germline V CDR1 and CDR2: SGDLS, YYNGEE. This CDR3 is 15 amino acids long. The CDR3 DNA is TGTGCCAGCAGCGCCCGGGAGGGAACCTACAATGAGCAGTTCTTC. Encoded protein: CASSAREGTYNEQFF.

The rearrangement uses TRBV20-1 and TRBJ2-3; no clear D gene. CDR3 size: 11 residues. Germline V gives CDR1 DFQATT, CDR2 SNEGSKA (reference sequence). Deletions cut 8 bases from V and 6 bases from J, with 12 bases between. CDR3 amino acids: CSIRTRDTQYF. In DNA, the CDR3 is TGCAGTATTCGGACGAGGGATACGCAGTATTTT.

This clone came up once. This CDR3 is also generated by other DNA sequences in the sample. For the CDR3, the DNA is TGTGCCACCAGCAGGGACAGCTCCTACGAGCAGTACTTC. Translating it yields CATSRDSSYEQYF. The chain has TRBV15 and TRBJ2-7; a weak D match, TRBD1 (6 bases). V was pared by 3 bases and J by 0 bases, with 6 bases between. Germline assignment: CDR1 LNHNV and CDR2 YYDKDF (reference sequence). The CDR3 totals 13 residues.

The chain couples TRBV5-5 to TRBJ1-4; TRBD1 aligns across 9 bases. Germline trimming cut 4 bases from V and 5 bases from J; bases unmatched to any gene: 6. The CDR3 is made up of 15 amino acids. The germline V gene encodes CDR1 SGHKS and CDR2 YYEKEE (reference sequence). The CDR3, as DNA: TGTGCCAGCAGCCGACGGGACAGGGAGAATGAAAAACTGTTTTTT. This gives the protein CASSRRDRENEKLFF.